Detailed here is one TCR beta chain. The antigen is not known. This specimen belongs to a study of cytomegalovirus exposure and HLA in healthy donors. The CDR3 loop spans 16 amino acids. V was pared by 2 bases and J by 2 bases, with 5 bases of the junction left unmatched. The germline V gene encodes CDR1 MNHNY and CDR2 SVGAGI (reference sequence). Study-wide results and limits: Several top significant clusters appeared, in a later analysis, to be linked to common viral pathogens. Productive rates of about 87% or about 30% were seen for most TCR beta V segments in an earlier analysis. What a later analysis reportedly showed was that an Asian-associated ancestry cluster had fewer N-insertions than the approximately 700-donor mean.

PCR was performed using 60 Vbeta and 13 Jbeta primers. Method: immunoSEQ multiplex PCR; TCRdb's copy keeps in-frame clones and lacks some. The profile shows 90,000 to 110,000 clones, approximately 71% of them singletons. Nominally healthy donors were sampled, though unrecorded immune exposures were likely. The source is a woman between 65 and 79 years old in good health and CMV-seropositive. The chain has TRBV6-6 and TRBJ2-5; 10 bases align to TRBD2. Sequences were obtained from PBMCs. CDR3 nucleotide sequence: TGTGCCAGCAGTTACGGGGTAGCGGGGGGACAAGAGACCCAGTACTTC. Its protein is CASSYGVAGGQETQYF.